This is a list of T cell receptor beta chains from one sample in a study of human T cells and chemical hapten exposure. MiXCR, applied by TCRdb to the RACE reads, yields one record per CDR3 protein. The top ten clones hold approximately 16% of a sample with about 52,000 distinct CDR3 sequences, over 9.5% of them seen once. Sequencing was performed on whole blood, taken in connection with sensitization to the hapten diphenylcyclopropenone (DPC). The receptors come from a woman between 40 and 50 years old with alopecia areata. Some clones in this sample may be carry-over from other donors' samples. Both conserved end residues are part of each CDR3. The D gene is left open where the match is weak. Clone sizes are given selectively: once, few, many, or a class where the clone is expanded.

j_call,v_call,d_call,clone_size,cdr3_nt,cdr3_aa
TRBJ1-4,TRBV5-6,NA,NA,TGTGCCAGCAGCTTGAGTGCAGGGATTGGTGAAAAACTGTTTTTT,CASSLSAGIGEKLFF
TRBJ2-1,TRBV19,NA,many,TGTGCCAGTAGTATAGCCCCCGCAGGATCATTGAGCTCCTACAATGAGCAGTTCTTC,CASSIAPAGSLSSYNEQFF
TRBJ2-1,TRBV29-1,NA,few,TGCAGCGCCCGAATGGCCTCTACCCCTTCTGATGAGCAGTTCTTC,CSARMASTPSDEQFF
TRBJ1-4,TRBV29-1,NA,few,TGCAGCGGACTATGGACGGGTAATGAAAAACTGTTTTTT,CSGLWTGNEKLFF
TRBJ2-1,TRBV30,NA,NA,TGTGCCTGGAGTGTACATCTATTTGGTGGAATTAATGAGCAGTTCTTC,CAWSVHLFGGINEQFF
TRBJ2-7,TRBV20-1,TRBD1,many,TGCAGTGCTAGATCGACGGCAGGGGGTCACTACGAGCAGTACTTC,CSARSTAGGHYEQYF
TRBJ1-2,TRBV12-3/TRBV12-4,NA,many,TGTGCCAGCAGCCCCGGGGGATTTCGGTACACCTTC,CASSPGGFRYTF
TRBJ2-3,TRBV5-1,TRBD1,few,TGCGCCAGCAGCTGGCGAGCGACAGGGGGCACAGATACGCAGTATTTT,CASSWRATGGTDTQYF
TRBJ1-6,TRBV4-3,NA,many,TGCGCCAGCAGCCAAGTATCCCCCTCCGGGACAAGTAATTCACCCCTCCACTTT,CASSQVSPSGTSNSPLHF
TRBJ2-3,TRBV7-8,TRBD2,NA,TGTGCCAGCAGCTTTCGGGGGGGAGTCACAGATACGCAGTATTTT,CASSFRGGVTDTQYF
TRBJ2-3,TRBV5-1,NA,few,TGCGCCAGCAGCCCGGGACACCGAGACACAGATACGCAGTATTTT,CASSPGHRDTDTQYF
TRBJ1-2,TRBV3-1,TRBD1,many,TGTGCCAGCAGCCCTCTTGGGACAGGGGACTATGGCTACACCTTC,CASSPLGTGDYGYTF
TRBJ2-7,TRBV18,NA,NA,TGTGCCAGCTCACCACCCTACGGGGGATTTCGATCCTACGAGCAGTACTTC,CASSPPYGGFRSYEQYF
TRBJ2-7,TRBV20-1,TRBD1,NA,TGCAGTGCTAGGCCGGGACAGGGGTTCTACGAGCAGTACTTC,CSARPGQGFYEQYF
TRBJ1-2,TRBV19,NA,few,TGTGCCAGTAGTCCCAGGGGCGCTAACTATGGCTACACCTTC,CASSPRGANYGYTF
TRBJ2-3,TRBV7-3,NA,many,TGTGCCAGCAGCTTGACAGGTTCTAGCACAGATACGCAGTATTTT,CASSLTGSSTDTQYF
TRBJ1-1,TRBV5-4,TRBD1,few,TGTGCCAGCAGCCCGCAACAGGGGAAGAACACTGAAGCTTTCTTT,CASSPQQGKNTEAFF
TRBJ2-7,TRBV7-8,NA,few,TGTGCCAGCAGATCTCCCCGCGGGTACGAGCAGTACTTC,CASRSPRGYEQYF
TRBJ2-7,TRBV2,TRBD1,few,TGTGCCAGCAGGGAGGACAGGGGGCTGACCTACGAGCAGTACTTC,CASREDRGLTYEQYF
TRBJ2-3,TRBV5-1,NA,many,TGCGCCAGCCTCTCGGGGAAACCAACTAGCACAGATACGCAGTATTTT,CASLSGKPTSTDTQYF
TRBJ2-1,TRBV5-4,NA,many,TGTGCCAGCAGCTTGGCCGCCCGGGGTGAGCAGTTCTTC,CASSLAARGEQFF
TRBJ2-3,TRBV13,NA,few,TGTGCCAGCAGCTTAGGGGGCCTAATCGGGACAGATACGCAGTATTTT,CASSLGGLIGTDTQYF
TRBJ2-7,TRBV28,NA,few,TGTGCCAGCAGTTTAAGGCTGGCCGAGCAGTACTTC,CASSLRLAEQYF
TRBJ2-7,TRBV9,NA,few,TGTGCCAGCAGCGTAGCCGCGGGCCAGCAATACGAGCAGTACTTC,CASSVAAGQQYEQYF